These T cell receptor beta chains were read from a single sample in a study of T cell responses to AZD1222 COVID-19 vaccine. The table came from immunoSEQ multiplex PCR; TCRdb's copy has only in-frame clones and leaves some out. The sample yields fewer than 120,000 clones, roughly 92% seen once. The sample in question was peripheral blood, obtained 28 days after the second AZD1222 dose. Source of these receptors: an adult who received the AZD1222 COVID-19 vaccine. Each CDR3 is given with its conserved first and last residue. The D gene is left open where the match is weak. The listing skips clone size in some rows; elsewhere it reads once, few, many or a size class.

d_gene: .; v_gene: TRBV2; j_gene: TRBJ1-2; len: 13; abundance: once; CDR3nt: TGTGCCAGCAGTCTTCAGGAGAACTATGGCTACACCTTC; CDR3aa: CASSLQENYGYTF
d_gene: .; v_gene: TRBV5-1; j_gene: TRBJ1-1; len: 13; abundance: .; CDR3nt: TGCGCCAGCAGCTCCGAGATGAACACTGAAGCTTTCTTT; CDR3aa: CASSSEMNTEAFF
d_gene: .; v_gene: TRBV2; j_gene: TRBJ2-5; len: 13; abundance: .; CDR3nt: TGTGCCAGCAGAAGAGGGGCCGGAGAGACCCAGTACTTC; CDR3aa: CASRRGAGETQYF
d_gene: TRBD2; v_gene: TRBV4-2; j_gene: TRBJ2-1; len: 15; abundance: .; CDR3nt: TGTGCCAGCAGCCAAGATCAAGGAGGGAGGGATGAGCAGTTCTTC; CDR3aa: CASSQDQGGRDEQFF
d_gene: .; v_gene: TRBV5-6; j_gene: TRBJ2-3; len: 15; abundance: once; CDR3nt: TGTGCCAGCAGCCGGGCGGGGGCCGAAGCAGATACGCAGTATTTT; CDR3aa: CASSRAGAEADTQYF
d_gene: .; v_gene: TRBV6-2/TRBV6-3; j_gene: TRBJ1-1; len: 16; abundance: few; CDR3nt: TGTGCCAGCAGTTACTCGAATCTCGTTATGAACACTGAAGCTTTCTTT; CDR3aa: CASSYSNLVMNTEAFF
d_gene: .; v_gene: TRBV5-5; j_gene: TRBJ1-2; len: 13; abundance: once; CDR3nt: TGTGCCAGCAGCTTGTTGGGGCGTTATGGCTACACCTTC; CDR3aa: CASSLLGRYGYTF
d_gene: TRBD2; v_gene: TRBV5-4; j_gene: TRBJ2-2; len: 18; abundance: .; CDR3nt: TGTGCCAGCAGCATGGGACTAGCGGGGGCTGTGAACACCGGGGAGCTGTTTTTT; CDR3aa: CASSMGLAGAVNTGELFF
d_gene: .; v_gene: TRBV4-3; j_gene: TRBJ1-4; len: 15; abundance: .; CDR3nt: TGCGCCAGCAGCCAAGATCGGTACAGCAATGAAAAACTGTTTTTT; CDR3aa: CASSQDRYSNEKLFF
d_gene: .; v_gene: TRBV21-1; j_gene: TRBJ2-7; len: 13; abundance: once; CDR3nt: TGTGCCAGCAGCAAACTAGGCCGAAGGGAGCAGTACTTC; CDR3aa: CASSKLGRREQYF
d_gene: .; v_gene: TRBV12-3/TRBV12-4; j_gene: TRBJ1-2; len: 12; abundance: .; CDR3nt: TGTGCCAGCAGTTTAGGAAGTTCGGGGAAATCATTC; CDR3aa: CASSLGSSGKSF
d_gene: TRBD1; v_gene: TRBV7-9; j_gene: TRBJ1-1; len: 14; abundance: .; CDR3nt: TGTGCCAGCAGCTTGTCCAGGGGGGACACTGAAGCTTTCTTT; CDR3aa: CASSLSRGDTEAFF
d_gene: TRBD1; v_gene: TRBV5-5; j_gene: TRBJ1-1; len: 17; abundance: .; CDR3nt: TGTGCCAGCACTCCAGGTCTACCGGGACAGCAGAACACTGAAGCTTTCTTT; CDR3aa: CASTPGLPGQQNTEAFF
d_gene: TRBD1; v_gene: TRBV27; j_gene: TRBJ1-3; len: 18; abundance: .; CDR3nt: TGTGCCAGCAGTTCTCGGGGACAGGGTTACCACTCTGGAAACACCATATATTTT; CDR3aa: CASSSRGQGYHSGNTIYF
d_gene: TRBD1; v_gene: TRBV27; j_gene: TRBJ1-2; len: 13; abundance: .; CDR3nt: TGTGCCAGCAGTTTGACAGGGCTGAACGGCTACACCTTC; CDR3aa: CASSLTGLNGYTF
d_gene: TRBD2; v_gene: TRBV3-1/TRBV3-2; j_gene: TRBJ2-4; len: 14; abundance: .; CDR3nt: TGTGCCAGCAGCTTTAGCGGGGGGCCCGACCCCTCGTACTTC; CDR3aa: CASSFSGGPDPSYF
d_gene: .; v_gene: TRBV7-2; j_gene: TRBJ1-2; len: 14; abundance: .; CDR3nt: TGTGCCAGCAGCTTAAGTGAAGGTTATGGGGGCTACACCTTC; CDR3aa: CASSLSEGYGGYTF
d_gene: TRBD1; v_gene: TRBV7-2; j_gene: TRBJ2-1; len: 13; abundance: .; CDR3nt: TGTGCCAGCAGCCCGACAGGGGCTGGTGAGCAGTTCTTC; CDR3aa: CASSPTGAGEQFF
d_gene: .; v_gene: TRBV12-3/TRBV12-4; j_gene: TRBJ1-1; len: 13; abundance: once; CDR3nt: TGTGCCAGCAGCCCCGAGGCTTACACTGAAGCTTTCTTT; CDR3aa: CASSPEAYTEAFF
d_gene: .; v_gene: TRBV5-1; j_gene: TRBJ1-1; len: 16; abundance: once; CDR3nt: TGCGCCAGCAGTCAGGGCTACAGCAGCATGAACACTGAAGCTTTCTTT; CDR3aa: CASSQGYSSMNTEAFF
d_gene: TRBD2; v_gene: TRBV9; j_gene: TRBJ2-1; len: 15; abundance: .; CDR3nt: TGTGCCAGCAGCGTACTCGGCGGGGGGTACGGTGAGCAGTTCTTC; CDR3aa: CASSVLGGGYGEQFF
d_gene: .; v_gene: TRBV9; j_gene: TRBJ1-5; len: 15; abundance: .; CDR3nt: TGTGCCAGCAGCCCCCACGGGGGGAGCAATCAGCCCCAGCATTTT; CDR3aa: CASSPHGGSNQPQHF
d_gene: TRBD2; v_gene: TRBV7-6; j_gene: TRBJ2-3; len: 12; abundance: .; CDR3nt: TGTGCCAGCGGGCTAGCGGCAGATACGCAGTATTTT; CDR3aa: CASGLAADTQYF
d_gene: .; v_gene: TRBV4-1; j_gene: TRBJ2-5; len: 17; abundance: .; CDR3nt: TGCGCCAGCAGCCAAGATGTAGTCGGGGGGCGTGGAGAGACCCAGTACTTC; CDR3aa: CASSQDVVGGRGETQYF
d_gene: .; v_gene: TRBV11-3; j_gene: TRBJ2-3; len: 15; abundance: .; CDR3nt: TGTGCCAGCAGCTTAAGGGGTACTAGCACAGATACGCAGTATTTT; CDR3aa: CASSLRGTSTDTQYF
d_gene: TRBD1; v_gene: TRBV7-8; j_gene: TRBJ2-7; len: 14; abundance: .; CDR3nt: TGTGCCAGCAGCTCCGGACAGGCGGCCTACGAGCAGTACTTC; CDR3aa: CASSSGQAAYEQYF
d_gene: .; v_gene: TRBV9; j_gene: TRBJ2-7; len: 16; abundance: .; CDR3nt: TGTGCCAGCAGCGTAGCCCCAGGGTTAGGACCCTACGAGCAGTACTTC; CDR3aa: CASSVAPGLGPYEQYF
d_gene: .; v_gene: TRBV11-2; j_gene: TRBJ2-3; len: 16; abundance: once; CDR3nt: TGTGCCAGCAGCTCCCCTGGGGGCCTAGGCACAGATACGCAGTATTTT; CDR3aa: CASSSPGGLGTDTQYF
d_gene: .; v_gene: TRBV3-1/TRBV3-2; j_gene: TRBJ1-6; len: 14; abundance: .; CDR3nt: TGTGCCAGCAGCCAAGGGCATTATAATTCACCCCTCCACTTT; CDR3aa: CASSQGHYNSPLHF
d_gene: TRBD1; v_gene: TRBV5-1; j_gene: TRBJ1-6; len: 18; abundance: .; CDR3nt: TGCGCCAGCAGCTTGGGGGACAGGGGTAGCTCCTATAATTCACCCCTCCACTTT; CDR3aa: CASSLGDRGSSYNSPLHF
d_gene: TRBD1; v_gene: TRBV10-1; j_gene: TRBJ2-3; len: 13; abundance: .; CDR3nt: TGCGCCACAGGACAGGGGGCAACAGATACGCAGTATTTT; CDR3aa: CATGQGATDTQYF
d_gene: .; v_gene: TRBV19; j_gene: TRBJ1-2; len: 13; abundance: .; CDR3nt: TGTGCCAGTCTCAACAGGGACAACTATGGCTACACCTTC; CDR3aa: CASLNRDNYGYTF
d_gene: TRBD2; v_gene: TRBV7-6; j_gene: TRBJ2-3; len: 17; abundance: .; CDR3nt: TGTGCCAGCAGCTTAGCGAGCGGGGGGGGTTGGGCGGATACGCAGTATTTT; CDR3aa: CASSLASGGGWADTQYF
d_gene: .; v_gene: TRBV18; j_gene: TRBJ1-5; len: 15; abundance: .; CDR3nt: TGTGCCAGCTCACCTGGAGGGGTGTGGGATCAGCCCCAGCATTTT; CDR3aa: CASSPGGVWDQPQHF
d_gene: TRBD1; v_gene: TRBV19; j_gene: TRBJ2-3; len: 15; abundance: few; CDR3nt: TGTGCCAGTAGTATAGCCGACAGGGGCACAGATACGCAGTATTTT; CDR3aa: CASSIADRGTDTQYF
d_gene: TRBD1; v_gene: TRBV5-4; j_gene: TRBJ1-4; len: 16; abundance: .; CDR3nt: TGTGCCAGCAGCTTTAAACCGGGACAGCCTAATGAAAAACTGTTTTTT; CDR3aa: CASSFKPGQPNEKLFF
d_gene: TRBD2; v_gene: TRBV5-4; j_gene: TRBJ2-5; len: 17; abundance: .; CDR3nt: TGTGCCAGCAGCTTGGCGCTGGGACTACTGTACCAAGAGACCCAGTACTTC; CDR3aa: CASSLALGLLYQETQYF
d_gene: .; v_gene: TRBV3-1/TRBV3-2; j_gene: TRBJ1-4; len: 15; abundance: .; CDR3nt: TGTGCCAGCATGGGGCGGGGAGCGGCTAATGAAAAACTGTTTTTT; CDR3aa: CASMGRGAANEKLFF
d_gene: .; v_gene: TRBV7-9; j_gene: TRBJ1-4; len: 15; abundance: .; CDR3nt: TGTGCCAGCAGCTTAGGACAGAACGTTAATGAAAAACTGTTTTTT; CDR3aa: CASSLGQNVNEKLFF
d_gene: TRBD2; v_gene: TRBV11-3; j_gene: TRBJ2-7; len: 16; abundance: .; CDR3nt: TGTGCCAGCAGCTTAGAACGTGGCGGGGGAGACTACGAGCAGTACTTC; CDR3aa: CASSLERGGGDYEQYF
d_gene: .; v_gene: TRBV20-1; j_gene: TRBJ1-5; len: 14; abundance: once; CDR3nt: TGCAGTGCTAGTACCCTCTACAACTATCAGCCCCAGCATTTT; CDR3aa: CSASTLYNYQPQHF
d_gene: TRBD1; v_gene: TRBV10-1; j_gene: TRBJ2-3; len: 16; abundance: .; CDR3nt: TGCGCCAGCAGTGAGTCCGGGACAGGGGTTACAGATACGCAGTATTTT; CDR3aa: CASSESGTGVTDTQYF
d_gene: .; v_gene: TRBV11-2; j_gene: TRBJ2-5; len: 15; abundance: .; CDR3nt: TGTGCCAGCAGCTTCCTTGGCCGGGGCCGGGAGACCCAGTACTTC; CDR3aa: CASSFLGRGRETQYF
d_gene: .; v_gene: TRBV2; j_gene: TRBJ1-1; len: 13; abundance: .; CDR3nt: TGTGCCAGCAATCTGGCGAGTTTGACTGAAGCTTTCTTT; CDR3aa: CASNLASLTEAFF
d_gene: .; v_gene: TRBV4-3; j_gene: TRBJ1-5; len: 11; abundance: .; CDR3nt: TGCGCCAGCAGGCGGGGGCAGCCCCAGCATTTT; CDR3aa: CASRRGQPQHF
d_gene: .; v_gene: TRBV5-1; j_gene: TRBJ2-7; len: 18; abundance: .; CDR3nt: TGCGCCAGCAGCTTCCTGGGGTTGGCGGCAGGGAGCTCCTACGAGCAGTACTTC; CDR3aa: CASSFLGLAAGSSYEQYF
d_gene: TRBD2; v_gene: TRBV7-7; j_gene: TRBJ2-3; len: 15; abundance: .; CDR3nt: TGTGCTAGCAGCAATGGACTAGCGAGCACAGATACGCAGTATTTT; CDR3aa: CASSNGLASTDTQYF
d_gene: TRBD2; v_gene: TRBV2; j_gene: TRBJ2-6; len: 21; abundance: .; CDR3nt: TGTGCCAGCAGTGAAAGCCTAGCGGGGGGCCAATCGAACTCTGGGGCCAACGTCCTGACTTTC; CDR3aa: CASSESLAGGQSNSGANVLTF
d_gene: TRBD1; v_gene: TRBV6-5; j_gene: TRBJ1-1; len: 14; abundance: .; CDR3nt: TGTGCCAGCAGTTGGGACAGCATGAACACTGAAGCTTTCTTT; CDR3aa: CASSWDSMNTEAFF
d_gene: .; v_gene: TRBV6-4; j_gene: TRBJ2-5; len: 13; abundance: .; CDR3nt: TGTGCCAGCAGCCGGGAGACCCAAGAGACCCAGTACTTC; CDR3aa: CASSRETQETQYF